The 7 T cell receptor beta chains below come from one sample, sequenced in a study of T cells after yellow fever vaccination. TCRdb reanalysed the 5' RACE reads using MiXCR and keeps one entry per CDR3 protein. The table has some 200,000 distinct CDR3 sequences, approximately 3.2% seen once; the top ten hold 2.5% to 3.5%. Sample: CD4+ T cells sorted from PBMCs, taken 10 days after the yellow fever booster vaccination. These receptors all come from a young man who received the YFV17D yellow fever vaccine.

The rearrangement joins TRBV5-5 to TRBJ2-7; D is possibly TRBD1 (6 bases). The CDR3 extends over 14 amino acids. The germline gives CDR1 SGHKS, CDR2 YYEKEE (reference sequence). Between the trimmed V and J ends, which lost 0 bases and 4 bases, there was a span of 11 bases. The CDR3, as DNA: TGTGCCAGCAGCTTGGGACAGGACGGGTACGAGCAGTACTTC. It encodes CASSLGQDGYEQYF.

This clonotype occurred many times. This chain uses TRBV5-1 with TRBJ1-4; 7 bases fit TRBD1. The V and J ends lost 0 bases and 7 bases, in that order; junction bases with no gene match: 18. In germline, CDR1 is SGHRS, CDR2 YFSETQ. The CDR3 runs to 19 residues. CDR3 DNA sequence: TGCGCCAGCAGCTTGGCCGGGACAGCCCGGGGGTTAGACGGTGAAAAACTGTTTTTT. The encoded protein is CASSLAGTARGLDGEKLFF.

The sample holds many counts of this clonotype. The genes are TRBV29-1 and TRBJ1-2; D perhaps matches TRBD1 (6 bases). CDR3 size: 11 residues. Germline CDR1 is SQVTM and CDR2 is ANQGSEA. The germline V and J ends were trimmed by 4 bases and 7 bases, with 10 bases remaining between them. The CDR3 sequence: CSVAGAGGYTF. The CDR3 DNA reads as TGCAGCGTTGCAGGGGCGGGTGGCTACACCTTC. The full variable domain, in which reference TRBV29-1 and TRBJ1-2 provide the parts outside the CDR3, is SAVISQKPSRDICQRGTSLTIQCQVDSQVTMMFWYRQQPGQSLTLIATANQGSEATYESGFVIDKFPISRPNLTFSTLTVSNMSPEDSSIYLCSVAGAGGYTFGSGTRLTVV.

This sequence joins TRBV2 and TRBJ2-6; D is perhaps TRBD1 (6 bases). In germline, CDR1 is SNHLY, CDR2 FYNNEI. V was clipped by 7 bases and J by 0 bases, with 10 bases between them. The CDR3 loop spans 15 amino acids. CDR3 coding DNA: TGTGCCAGCAATGGACAGATCTCTGGGGCCAACGTCCTGACTTTC. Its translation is CASNGQISGANVLTF.

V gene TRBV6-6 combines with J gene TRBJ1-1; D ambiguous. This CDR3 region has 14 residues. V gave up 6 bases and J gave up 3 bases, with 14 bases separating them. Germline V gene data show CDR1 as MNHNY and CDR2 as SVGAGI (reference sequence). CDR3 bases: TGTGCCAGCAGGCGATCCCCCGGGGACACTGAAGCTTTCTTT. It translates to CASRRSPGDTEAFF.

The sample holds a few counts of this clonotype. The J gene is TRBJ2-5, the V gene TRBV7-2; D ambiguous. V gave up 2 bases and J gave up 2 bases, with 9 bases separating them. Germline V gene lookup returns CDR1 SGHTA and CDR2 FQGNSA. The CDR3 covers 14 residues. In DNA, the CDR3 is TGTGCCAGCAGCTTAAGTGCCGGGCAAGAGACCCAGTACTTC. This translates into CASSLSAGQETQYF.

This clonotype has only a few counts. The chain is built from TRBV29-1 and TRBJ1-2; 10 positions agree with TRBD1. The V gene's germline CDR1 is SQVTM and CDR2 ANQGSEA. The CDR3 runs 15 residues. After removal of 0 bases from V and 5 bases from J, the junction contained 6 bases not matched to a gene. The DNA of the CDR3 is TGCAGCGTTGAAGACCGGACAGGGGGATGGTATGGCTACACCTTC. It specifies CSVEDRTGGWYGYTF. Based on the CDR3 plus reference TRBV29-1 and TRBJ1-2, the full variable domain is SAVISQKPSRDICQRGTSLTIQCQVDSQVTMMFWYRQQPGQSLTLIATANQGSEATYESGFVIDKFPISRPNLTFSTLTVSNMSPEDSSIYLCSVEDRTGGWYGYTFGSGTRLTVV.